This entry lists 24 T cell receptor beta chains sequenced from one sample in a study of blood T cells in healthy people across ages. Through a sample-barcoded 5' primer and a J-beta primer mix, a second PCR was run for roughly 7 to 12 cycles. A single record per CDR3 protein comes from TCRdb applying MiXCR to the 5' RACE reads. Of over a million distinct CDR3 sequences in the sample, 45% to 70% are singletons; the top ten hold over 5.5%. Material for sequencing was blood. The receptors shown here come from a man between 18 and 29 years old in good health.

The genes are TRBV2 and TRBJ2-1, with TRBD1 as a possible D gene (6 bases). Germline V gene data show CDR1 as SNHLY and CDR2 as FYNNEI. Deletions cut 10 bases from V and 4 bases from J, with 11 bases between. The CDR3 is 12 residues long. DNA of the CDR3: TGTGCCACCCAGGACAGATACAATGAGCAGTTCTTC. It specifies CATQDRYNEQFF.

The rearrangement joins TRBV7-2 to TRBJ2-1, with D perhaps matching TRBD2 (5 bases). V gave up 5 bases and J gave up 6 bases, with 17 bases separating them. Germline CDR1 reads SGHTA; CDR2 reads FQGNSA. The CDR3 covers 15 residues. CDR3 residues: CASSPLGGLINEQFF. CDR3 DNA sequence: TGTGCCAGCAGCCCTCTGGGCGGGCTGATCAATGAGCAGTTCTTC.

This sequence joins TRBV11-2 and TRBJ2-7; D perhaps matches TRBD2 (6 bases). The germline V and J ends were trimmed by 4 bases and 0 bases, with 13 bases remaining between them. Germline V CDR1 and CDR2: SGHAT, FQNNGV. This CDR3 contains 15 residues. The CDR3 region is CASSSTRLVSYEQYF. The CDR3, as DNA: TGTGCCAGCAGCTCGACCCGACTAGTCTCCTACGAGCAGTACTTC.

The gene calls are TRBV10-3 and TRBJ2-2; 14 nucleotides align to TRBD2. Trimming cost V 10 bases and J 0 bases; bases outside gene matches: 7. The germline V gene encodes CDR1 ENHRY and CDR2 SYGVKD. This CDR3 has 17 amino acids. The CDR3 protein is CATQGTSGGSNTGELFF. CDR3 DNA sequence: TGTGCCACCCAGGGGACTAGCGGGGGCTCGAACACCGGGGAGCTGTTTTTT.

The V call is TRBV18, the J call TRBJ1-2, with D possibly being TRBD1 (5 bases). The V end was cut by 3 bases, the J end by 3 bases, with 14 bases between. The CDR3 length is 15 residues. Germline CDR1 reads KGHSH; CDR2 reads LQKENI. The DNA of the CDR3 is TGTGCCAGCTCACCCGTGCCCGGGGGGGACTATGGCTACACCTTC. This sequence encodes CASSPVPGGDYGYTF.

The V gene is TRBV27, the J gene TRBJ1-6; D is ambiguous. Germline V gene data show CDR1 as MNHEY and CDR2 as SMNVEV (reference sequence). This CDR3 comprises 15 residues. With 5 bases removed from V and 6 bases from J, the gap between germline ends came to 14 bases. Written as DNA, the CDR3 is TGTGCCAGCAGTGTGACCAGTTGGGGTAATTCACCCCTCCACTTT. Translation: CASSVTSWGNSPLHF.

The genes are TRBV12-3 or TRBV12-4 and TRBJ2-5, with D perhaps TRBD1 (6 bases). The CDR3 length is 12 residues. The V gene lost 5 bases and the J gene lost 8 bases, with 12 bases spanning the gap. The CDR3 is CASSGTLLTQYF. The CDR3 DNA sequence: TGTGCCAGCAGTGGGACACTGTTAACCCAGTACTTC.

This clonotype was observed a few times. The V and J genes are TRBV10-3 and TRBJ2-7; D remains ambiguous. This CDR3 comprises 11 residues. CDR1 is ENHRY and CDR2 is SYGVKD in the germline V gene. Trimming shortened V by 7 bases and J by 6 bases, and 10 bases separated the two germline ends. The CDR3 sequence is CAIKDVGEQYF. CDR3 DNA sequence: TGTGCCATCAAAGACGTGGGCGAGCAGTACTTC.

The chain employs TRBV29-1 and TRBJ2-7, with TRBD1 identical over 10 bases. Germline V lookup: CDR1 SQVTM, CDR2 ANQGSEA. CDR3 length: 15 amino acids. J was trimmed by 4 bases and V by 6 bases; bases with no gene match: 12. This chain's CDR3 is CSVKGTGEGVYEQYF. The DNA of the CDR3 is TGCAGCGTGAAGGGGACAGGGGAGGGGGTATACGAGCAGTACTTC.

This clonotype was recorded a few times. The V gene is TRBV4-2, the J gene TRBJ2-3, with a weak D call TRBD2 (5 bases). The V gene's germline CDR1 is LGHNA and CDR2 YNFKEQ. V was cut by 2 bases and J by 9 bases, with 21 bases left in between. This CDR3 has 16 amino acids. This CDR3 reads CASSQPPSDSAYTQYF. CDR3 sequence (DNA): TGTGCCAGCAGCCAACCCCCAAGTGATAGCGCGTACACGCAGTATTTT.

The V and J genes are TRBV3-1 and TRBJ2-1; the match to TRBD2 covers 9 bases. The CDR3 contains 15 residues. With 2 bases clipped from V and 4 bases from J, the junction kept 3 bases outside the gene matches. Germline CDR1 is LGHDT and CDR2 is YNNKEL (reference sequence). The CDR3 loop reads CASSQTLAGYNEQFF. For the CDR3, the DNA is TGTGCCAGCAGCCAAACCCTAGCGGGGTACAATGAGCAGTTCTTC.

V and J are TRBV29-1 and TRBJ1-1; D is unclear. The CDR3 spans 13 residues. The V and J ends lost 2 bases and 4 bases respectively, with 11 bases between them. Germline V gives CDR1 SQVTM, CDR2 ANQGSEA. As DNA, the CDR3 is TGCAGCGTTGAACCCGCGTTTGGCACTGAAGCTTTCTTT. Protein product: CSVEPAFGTEAFF.

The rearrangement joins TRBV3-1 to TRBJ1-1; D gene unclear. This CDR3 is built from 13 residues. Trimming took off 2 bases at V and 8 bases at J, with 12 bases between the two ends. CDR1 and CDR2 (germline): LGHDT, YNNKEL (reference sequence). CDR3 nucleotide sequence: TGTGCCAGCAGCCAACATGTCAACGTGGAAGCTTTCTTT. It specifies CASSQHVNVEAFF.

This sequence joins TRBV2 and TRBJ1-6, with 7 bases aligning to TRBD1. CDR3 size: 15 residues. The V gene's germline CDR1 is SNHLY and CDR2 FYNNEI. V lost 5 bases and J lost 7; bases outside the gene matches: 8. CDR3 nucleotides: TGTGCCAGCAGTACGCCGGGACAGAGGAATTCACCCCTCCACTTT. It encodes CASSTPGQRNSPLHF.

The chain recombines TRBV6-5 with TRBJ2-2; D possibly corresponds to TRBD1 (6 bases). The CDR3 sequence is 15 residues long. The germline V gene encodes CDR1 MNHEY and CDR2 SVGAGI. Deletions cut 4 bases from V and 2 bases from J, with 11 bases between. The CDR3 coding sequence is TGTGCCAGCAGTTTGGGACACCCCAACACCGGGGAGCTGTTTTTT. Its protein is CASSLGHPNTGELFF.

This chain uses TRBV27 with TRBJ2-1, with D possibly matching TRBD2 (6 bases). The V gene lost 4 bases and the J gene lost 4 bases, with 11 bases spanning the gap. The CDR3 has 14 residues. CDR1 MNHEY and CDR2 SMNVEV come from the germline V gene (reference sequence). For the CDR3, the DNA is TGTGCCAGCAGTTCGGAGGGCCTATACAATGAGCAGTTCTTC. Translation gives CASSSEGLYNEQFF.

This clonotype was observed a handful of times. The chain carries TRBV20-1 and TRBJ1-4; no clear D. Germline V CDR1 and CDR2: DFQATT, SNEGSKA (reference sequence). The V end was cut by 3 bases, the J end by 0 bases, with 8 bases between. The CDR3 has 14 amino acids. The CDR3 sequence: CSASWSATNEKLFF. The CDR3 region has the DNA TGCAGTGCTAGCTGGTCAGCAACTAATGAAAAACTGTTTTTT.

CDR3 residues: CASSLPASGGDGETQYF. DNA for the CDR3: TGTGCCAGCAGCTTACCAGCTAGCGGGGGGGATGGGGAGACCCAGTACTTC. The rearrangement links TRBV7-2 to TRBJ2-5; 12 bases are shared with TRBD2. CDR3 length: 17 residues. Germline trimming cut 2 bases from V and 5 bases from J; bases unmatched to any gene: 9. Germline assignment: CDR1 SGHTA and CDR2 FQGNSA.

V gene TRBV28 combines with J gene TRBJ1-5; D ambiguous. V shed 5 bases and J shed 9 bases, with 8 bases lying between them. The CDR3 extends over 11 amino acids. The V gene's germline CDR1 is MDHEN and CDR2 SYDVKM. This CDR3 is CASSLPGPQHF. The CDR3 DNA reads TGTGCCAGCAGTCTACCGGGGCCCCAGCATTTT. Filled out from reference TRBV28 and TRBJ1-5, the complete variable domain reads DVKVTQSSRYLVKRTGEKVFLECVQDMDHENMFWYRQDPGLGLRLIYFSYDVKMKEKGDIPEGYSVSREKKERFSLILESASTNQTSMYLCASSLPGPQHFGDGTRLSIL.

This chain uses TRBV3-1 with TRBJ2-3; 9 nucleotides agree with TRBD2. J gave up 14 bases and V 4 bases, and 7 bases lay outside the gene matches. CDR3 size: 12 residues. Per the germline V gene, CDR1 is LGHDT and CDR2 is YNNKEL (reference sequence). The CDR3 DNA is TGTGCCAGCAGCCGAGGGACTAGCAGTACGTATTTT. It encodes CASSRGTSSTYF.

The CDR3 DNA reads as TGTGCCAGCTCACCAGCGGTAGCAGGTACCTACAATGAGCAGTTCTTC. Translated, it gives CASSPAVAGTYNEQFF. The chain combines TRBV18 with TRBJ2-1; the D is unclear. V was shortened by 2 bases and J by 2 bases, with 13 bases between the two germline ends. Germline lookup yields CDR1 KGHSH and CDR2 LQKENI. The CDR3 is 16 residues long.

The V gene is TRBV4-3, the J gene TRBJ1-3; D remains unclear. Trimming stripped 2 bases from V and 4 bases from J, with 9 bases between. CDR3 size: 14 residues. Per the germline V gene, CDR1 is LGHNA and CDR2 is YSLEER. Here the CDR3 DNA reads TGCGCCAGCAGCCAATCCGTCATCGGAAACACCATATATTTT. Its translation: CASSQSVIGNTIYF.

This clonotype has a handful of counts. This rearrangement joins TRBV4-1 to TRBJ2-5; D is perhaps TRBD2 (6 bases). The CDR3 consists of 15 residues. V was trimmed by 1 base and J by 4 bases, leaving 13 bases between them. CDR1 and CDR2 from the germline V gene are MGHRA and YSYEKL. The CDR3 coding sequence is TGCGCCAGCAGCCAAGCCCCCGGGGGAGGAGAGACCCAGTACTTC. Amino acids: CASSQAPGGGETQYF.

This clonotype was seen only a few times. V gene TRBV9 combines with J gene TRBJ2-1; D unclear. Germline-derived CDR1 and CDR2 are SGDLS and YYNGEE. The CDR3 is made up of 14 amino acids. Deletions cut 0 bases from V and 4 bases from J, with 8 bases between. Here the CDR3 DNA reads TGTGCCAGCAGCGTAGCCCCGCTTTACAATGAGCAGTTCTTC. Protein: CASSVAPLYNEQFF. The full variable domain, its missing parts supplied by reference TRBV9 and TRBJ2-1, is DSGVTQTPKHLITATGQRVTLRCSPRSGDLSVYWYQQSLDQGLQFLIQYYNGEERAKGNILERFSAQQFPDLHSELNLSSLELGDSALYFCASSVAPLYNEQFFGPGTRLTVL.